This T cell receptor (beta chain) was sequenced during a study of response to subunit inactivated influenza vaccine. This clonotype was counted between two and nine times. The antigen is unknown. Study-wide results and limits: The authors put forward the suggestion that each seasonal influenza vaccination may bring in only a limited number of new T cells.

TCRdb passed the RT-PCR reads through MiXCR, listing each CDR3 protein once. In the table there are roughly 500,000 distinct CDR3 sequences, approximately 16% of which are singletons. Sequencing used CD4+ T cells sorted from PBMCs, obtained approximately 25 months after vaccination. The sequence derives from a man aged 45 to 70 who received an inactivated influenza vaccine.

The CDR3 spells CAGGGQQETQYF. CDR3 nucleotide sequence: TGTGCCGGGGGTGGACAGCAAGAGACCCAGTACTTC. The chain carries TRBV2 and TRBJ2-5; a possible D gene is TRBD1 (6 bases). Trimming stripped 11 bases from V and 2 bases from J, with 12 bases between. Germline V gene lookup returns CDR1 SNHLY and CDR2 FYNNEI. This CDR3 region has 12 residues.